This entry lists 32 T cell receptor beta chains sequenced from one sample in a study of regulatory T cells in long-lasting Graves disease. Time point in this sample: newly diagnosed GD, antithyroid drugs for less than 3 months. With RNA extracted from PBMCs as input, the TCR library was made. Arm-PCR of CDR3 regions and iRepertoire HTBI primers were used to build TCR beta libraries. A single record per CDR3 protein comes from TCRdb applying MiXCR to the multiplex PCR reads. The table shows 350,000 to 550,000 distinct CDR3 sequences, with more than 13% occurring only once. This sample also belongs to another study, concerning T cells in Graves' hyperthyroidism and ophthalmopathy.

The material was peripheral blood mononuclear cells (PBMCs), obtained at new diagnosis, from a patient treated with antithyroid drugs. The origin of the receptors is a woman in her twenties or thirties with Graves disease.

The rearrangement uses TRBV7-2 and TRBJ1-2, with TRBD1 matching over 7 bases. J lost 1 base, V lost 5 bases, and 10 bases had no gene match. This CDR3 comprises 16 residues. Germline V gives CDR1 SGHTA, CDR2 FQGNSA. The CDR3 sequence is CASSPGGPQRNYGYTF. The CDR3, as DNA: TGTGCCAGCAGCCCAGGGGGGCCCCAACGTAACTATGGCTACACCTTC.

This clonotype occurred a few times. The germline gene is not matched at one end of the junction; a read error may be the cause. The V gene is TRBV3-1, the J gene TRBJ2-4, with D possibly TRBD2 on 5 matching bases. The CDR3 has 12 residues. Germline V lookup: CDR1 LGHDT, CDR2 YNNKEL (reference sequence). The DNA for the CDR3 is TGTGCCAGCAGCCAAGATGATCGGGGTCGGAGCTTC. This sequence encodes CASSQDDRGRSF.

This clonotype showed up many times. The gene calls are TRBV2 and TRBJ1-6; D gene uncertain. Germline CDR1 reads SNHLY; CDR2 reads FYNNEI. V lost 7 bases and J lost 7, with 20 bases in between. The CDR3 covers 16 residues. CDR3 bases: TGTGCCAGCACCGGAGAAGCGGTATTTCCCAATTCACCCCTCCACTTT. As protein: CASTGEAVFPNSPLHF.

The chain joins TRBV6-1 to TRBJ2-3; 10 bases are shared with TRBD2. With 8 bases clipped from V and 8 bases from J, the junction kept 13 bases outside the gene matches. CDR1 MNHNS and CDR2 SASEGT come from the germline V gene. The CDR3 length is 15 residues. CDR3 region: CASGVEREGGGTQYF. The CDR3 region has the DNA TGTGCCAGCGGAGTGGAGCGGGAGGGTGGCGGTACGCAGTATTTT.

This clonotype has ten or more counts. The chain links TRBV12-3 or TRBV12-4 to TRBJ1-2; D might be TRBD1 (6 bases). The ends were cut back, 6 bases at V and 8 bases at J, with 19 bases in the middle. CDR3 size: 14 residues. CDR3 sequence reads: CASSPGRGPLGYTF. For the CDR3, the DNA is TGTGCCAGCAGCCCGGGGCGGGGGCCGTTGGGCTACACCTTC.

On this clonotype: A much larger clone differs by one base, so this may be a read error. This chain connects TRBV12-3 or TRBV12-4 to TRBJ2-1; 11 nucleotides match TRBD2. This CDR3 is 17 amino acids long. V dropped 6 bases and J dropped 6; count of bases not matched to a gene: 13. The CDR3 DNA sequence: TGTGCCAGCAGCCCCACCCGGACTAGCGGGTGGGCCAATGAGCAGTTCTTC. Translation: CASSPTRTSGWANEQFF.

This clonotype was recorded many times. The chain couples TRBV10-3 to TRBJ2-2, with TRBD2 matching 11 bases. CDR3 length equals 15 residues. CDR1 is ENHRY, CDR2 SYGVKD, per germline. The J segment lost 2 bases and the V segment lost 6 bases, leaving 2 bases of the junction unmatched. In DNA form, the CDR3 reads TGTGCCATCAGAACTAGCGGGAGAAACACCGGGGAGCTGTTTTTT. Translation: CAIRTSGRNTGELFF.

The chain has TRBV27 and TRBJ2-5; no firm D call. The CDR3 is made up of 12 amino acids. Per the germline V gene, CDR1 is MNHEY and CDR2 is SMNVEV (reference sequence). The germline V and J ends were trimmed by 5 bases and 5 bases, with 9 bases remaining between them. The CDR3 loop reads CASSRPYETQYF. The DNA of the CDR3 is TGTGCCAGCAGTCGGCCGTATGAGACCCAGTACTTC.

The J gene is TRBJ1-1, the V gene TRBV3-1; TRBD1 is a possible D gene (5 bases). From germline, CDR1 is LGHDT and CDR2 YNNKEL (reference sequence). The CDR3 covers 13 residues. Between the trimmed V and J ends, which lost 4 bases and 5 bases, there was a span of 11 bases. In nucleotides, the CDR3 is TGTGCCAGCAGCCCGATCGGGGGGACTGAAGCTTTCTTT. Protein sequence: CASSPIGGTEAFF.

This clonotype was counted many times. The chain employs TRBV28 and TRBJ2-5; 7 bases map to TRBD2. CDR1 is MDHEN, CDR2 SYDVKM, per germline. The CDR3 extends over 16 amino acids. J gave up 5 bases and V 1 base, and 10 bases lay outside the gene matches. The CDR3 bases are TGTGCCAGCAGTTTATCCGCGGGAGTCAGTAGCGAGACCCAGTACTTC. Residues: CASSLSAGVSSETQYF.

This rearrangement joins TRBV7-9 to TRBJ1-6; TRBD1 matches 7 bases. Germline lookup yields CDR1 SEHNR and CDR2 FQNEAQ (reference sequence). This CDR3 is built from 15 residues. The ends lost 4 bases at V and 4 bases at J; junction bases unmatched: 4. The CDR3 region has the DNA TGTGCCAGCAGCTGGGACAGCACTTATAATTCACCCCTCCACTTT. This gives the protein CASSWDSTYNSPLHF.

The chain is built from TRBV7-8 and TRBJ2-3; 8 nucleotides match TRBD2. The CDR3 is 15 amino acids. Germline loops: CDR1 SGHVS, CDR2 FQNEAQ. V lost 2 bases and J lost 6; bases outside the gene matches: 7. Written as DNA, the CDR3 is TGTGCCAGCAGCTTACGGGAAGCGGGAGAGGATACGCAGTATTTT. Translation gives CASSLREAGEDTQYF.

The chain links TRBV6-1 to TRBJ1-2; D is uncertain. CDR3 size: 15 residues. V dropped 5 bases and J dropped 8 bases, with 21 bases sitting between them. The germline V gene has CDR1 MNHNS and CDR2 SASEGT. The CDR3 region is CASSPGRRSREGYTF. The CDR3 bases are TGTGCCAGCAGTCCCGGCCGACGCAGCCGCGAAGGCTACACCTTC.

This clonotype was recorded many times. J is TRBJ1-5 and V is TRBV3-1; D is ambiguous. The germline gives CDR1 LGHDT, CDR2 YNNKEL (reference sequence). Trimming left V 0 bases short and J 6 bases short, with 6 bases between. The CDR3 consists of 13 residues. Here the CDR3 reads CASSQDGPQPQHF. The CDR3 bases are TGTGCCAGCAGCCAAGATGGTCCTCAGCCCCAGCATTTT.

This clonotype was seen ten or more times. This rearrangement joins TRBV7-9 to TRBJ2-1; D is ambiguous. Trimming removed 5 bases from V and 5 bases from J, with 13 bases in between. This CDR3 region has 14 residues. Per germline, CDR1 SEHNR and CDR2 FQNEAQ (reference sequence). CDR3 loop: CASSLGLPDNEQFF. The CDR3 region has the DNA TGTGCCAGCAGCCTTGGGCTTCCGGACAATGAGCAGTTCTTC. Based on the CDR3 plus reference TRBV7-9 and TRBJ2-1, the full variable domain is DTGVSQNPRHKITKRGQNVTFRCDPISEHNRLYWYRQTLGQGPEFLTYFQNEAQLEKSRLLSDRFSAERPKGSFSTLEIQRTEQGDSAMYLCASSLGLPDNEQFFGPGTRLTVL.

This chain connects TRBV20-1 to TRBJ2-1; 15 bases fit TRBD2. Germline trimming cut 2 bases from V and 0 bases from J; bases unmatched to any gene: 14. Germline CDR1 DFQATT, CDR2 SNEGSKA (reference sequence). This CDR3 is built from 21 residues. In DNA form, the CDR3 reads TGCAGTGCTAGACCCGTTCCGGGACTAGCGGGAGGTAAAAGCTCCTACAATGAGCAGTTCTTC. This gives the protein CSARPVPGLAGGKSSYNEQFF.

This clonotype was seen at least ten times. CDR3: CASSQDRAQDTEAFF. As DNA, the CDR3 is TGTGCCAGCAGCCAAGATCGGGCCCAGGACACTGAAGCTTTCTTT. The chain employs TRBV3-1 and TRBJ1-1, with D unresolved. CDR3 size: 15 residues. Germline assignment: CDR1 LGHDT and CDR2 YNNKEL (reference sequence). With 0 bases removed from V and 3 bases from J, the gap between germline ends came to 11 bases.

This clonotype was picked up a small number of times. The rearrangement joins TRBV3-1 to TRBJ2-5, with D possibly called TRBD1 or TRBD2 (5 bases each). CDR3 length equals 12 residues. Trimming took 8 bases from V and 5 from J, leaving 12 bases between them. Germline loops: CDR1 LGHDT, CDR2 YNNKEL (reference sequence). Here the CDR3 reads CASRGMQETQYF. The CDR3 coding sequence is TGTGCCAGCCGGGGCATGCAGGAGACCCAGTACTTC.

This clonotype has at least ten counts. V is TRBV28 and J is TRBJ2-7; D gene ambiguous. Germline CDR1 MDHEN, CDR2 SYDVKM. V was cut by 2 bases and J by 2 bases, with 7 bases left in between. The CDR3 runs 13 residues. The CDR3 DNA reads as TGTGCCAGCAGTTTAGATCAAACCTACGAGCAGTACTTC. Amino acid sequence: CASSLDQTYEQYF.

This clonotype was detected only a few times. The chain recombines TRBV5-1 with TRBJ2-7; 7 nucleotides align to TRBD1. V shed 2 bases, J shed 2 bases, and the junction held 7 bases outside the gene matches. The V gene's germline CDR1 is SGHRS and CDR2 YFSETQ. The CDR3 extends over 15 amino acids. The CDR3 protein is CASSLGTAVTYEQYF. The DNA of the CDR3 is TGCGCCAGCAGCTTAGGGACAGCAGTGACCTACGAGCAGTACTTC.

This clonotype was observed at least ten times. The chain employs TRBV5-1 and TRBJ2-1, with TRBD2 as a possible D gene (6 bases). Trimming took off 1 base at V and 1 base at J, with 12 bases between the two ends. The germline V gene encodes CDR1 SGHRS and CDR2 YFSETQ. The CDR3 is 16 residues long. The CDR3 sequence is CASSLRGEVSYNEQFF. In nucleotides, the CDR3 is TGCGCCAGCAGCTTGAGAGGGGAGGTGTCCTACAATGAGCAGTTCTTC.

This clonotype was detected many times. One junction end does not reproduce the germline sequence, and a read error may be involved. This chain connects TRBV12-3 or TRBV12-4 to TRBJ2-3; D remains ambiguous. The CDR3 length is 13 residues. CDR3 sequence (DNA): TGTGCCAGCAGTCCCGCTAGGGCAGATGCGCAGTATTTT. Protein product: CASSPARADAQYF.

This clonotype showed up many times. The rearrangement uses TRBV12-5 and TRBJ2-3; a weak D match, TRBD1 (8 bases). The CDR3 length is 15 residues. Germline V CDR1 and CDR2: LGHNT, FRNRAP. V gave up 6 bases and J gave up 3 bases, with 16 bases separating them. The CDR3 loop reads CASGHPQGGTDTQYF. CDR3 bases: TGTGCTAGTGGCCATCCACAGGGGGGGACAGATACGCAGTATTTT. The full variable domain, completed using reference TRBV12-5 and TRBJ2-3, is DARVTQTPRHKVTEMGQEVTMRCQPILGHNTVFWYRQTMMQGLELLAYFRNRAPLDDSGMPKDRFSAEMPDATLATLKIQPSEPRDSAVYFCASGHPQGGTDTQYFGPGTRLTVL.

This clonotype has just a few counts. The rearrangement uses TRBV6-1 and TRBJ1-1; TRBD1 might be the D (6 bases). CDR1 is MNHNS, CDR2 SASEGT, per germline. V shed 7 bases and J shed 1 base, with 13 bases lying between them. The CDR3 length is 14 residues. CDR3 DNA sequence: TGTGCCAGCACTAGGGGGAAACCGAACACTGAAGCTTTCTTT. It encodes CASTRGKPNTEAFF.

Many counts were recorded for this clonotype. The chain combines TRBV12-3 or TRBV12-4 with TRBJ1-2, with TRBD1 matching 7 bases. J gave up 0 bases and V 5 bases, and 12 bases lay outside the gene matches. CDR3 length: 17 amino acids. This CDR3 is CASSPPDRSLTNYGYTF. CDR3 sequence (DNA): TGTGCCAGCAGTCCGCCGGACAGGTCTCTAACTAACTATGGCTACACCTTC.

This clonotype showed up just a few times. The genes are TRBV4-1 and TRBJ1-1; no clear D gene. CDR3 length: 17 amino acids. Deletions cut 0 bases from V and 0 bases from J, with 14 bases between. Germline-derived CDR1 and CDR2 are MGHRA and YSYEKL. CDR3 loop: CASSQETVAALNTEAFF. DNA for the CDR3: TGCGCCAGCAGCCAAGAGACCGTGGCAGCCTTGAACACTGAAGCTTTCTTT.

There are many counts of this clonotype. V is TRBV20-1 and J is TRBJ2-3; 8 bases map to TRBD2. The CDR3 loop spans 16 amino acids. Germline V gives CDR1 DFQATT, CDR2 SNEGSKA (reference sequence). Unmatched junction bases numbered 14, after V lost 1 base and J lost 8 bases. The CDR3 sequence is CSARAPGLESVTTQYF. The CDR3 nucleotides are TGCAGTGCTAGAGCCCCGGGACTAGAGTCGGTTACTACGCAGTATTTT.

At least ten counts were recorded for this clonotype. In DNA form, the CDR3 reads TGCAGTGCTAACCCAAGAAATAGCAATCAGCCCCAGCATTTT. Translated, it gives CSANPRNSNQPQHF. The V and J genes are TRBV20-1 and TRBJ1-5; D is unresolved. Germline values: CDR1 DFQATT, CDR2 SNEGSKA (reference sequence). Trimming pared 4 bases from V and 0 bases from J, leaving 10 bases between. This CDR3 comprises 14 residues.

This clonotype was found many times. This chain joins TRBV30 and TRBJ1-3; D remains ambiguous. The CDR3 loop spans 13 amino acids. Trimming shortened V by 4 bases and J by 4 bases, and 11 bases separated the two germline ends. Germline CDR1 and CDR2: GTSNPN and SVGIG (reference sequence). CDR3 sequence: CAWTPAAGNTIYF. The CDR3 DNA sequence: TGTGCCTGGACCCCAGCAGCAGGAAACACCATATATTTT.

This clonotype appeared many times. The chain uses TRBV15 and TRBJ1-1; a weak D match, TRBD1 (5 bases). V lost 0 bases and J lost 1, with 24 bases in between. CDR3 size: 20 residues. Per germline, CDR1 LNHNV and CDR2 YYDKDF (reference sequence). The CDR3 spells CATSRDQGLLRDGSNTEAFF. CDR3 nucleotide sequence: TGTGCCACCAGCAGAGATCAGGGTCTCCTCCGGGACGGATCGAACACTGAAGCTTTCTTT.

To note about this clonotype: This sequence may be a read error, since a much larger clone differs from it by one base. This CDR3 is missing its conserved last phenylalanine or tryptophan, likely due to a read error. The rearrangement links TRBV9 to TRBJ2-7; tentative D call: TRBD2 (6 bases). Trimming left V 6 bases short and J 1 base short, with 11 bases between. Germline CDR1 and CDR2: SGDLS and YYNGEE. There are 13 residues in the CDR3. The CDR3 coding sequence is TGTGCCAGCATGGGGCGGGATTCCTACGAGCAGTACTCC. Translating it yields CASMGRDSYEQYS.

This clonotype was detected ten times or more. V and J are TRBV28 and TRBJ2-1, with D tentatively TRBD2 (7 bases). This CDR3 has 13 residues. Trimming pared 5 bases from V and 15 bases from J, leaving 20 bases between. Per the germline V gene, CDR1 is MDHEN and CDR2 is SYDVKM. The CDR3 sequence is CASSLGRGGAWFF. The CDR3 coding sequence is TGTGCCAGCAGTCTGGGACGAGGGGGGGCCTGGTTCTTC.